This T cell receptor beta chain was sequenced for a study of identical twins. Findings of the study overall: Conclusions leaned on cross-sectional statistical analysis and did not track the same donors over time.

The sample holds a few counts of this clonotype. Its specificity is unknown. V lost 1 base to trimming and J lost 15 bases; unmatched junction nucleotides: 9. This CDR3 contains 14 residues. Germline V gene sequence: CDR1 LGHDT, CDR2 YNNKEL (reference sequence). From the 5' RACE reads, TCRdb called clonotypes with MiXCR, one entry per CDR3 protein. The table records about 1.7 million distinct CDR3 sequences, around 33% of them present only once. This chain uses TRBV3-1 with TRBJ2-1; the match to TRBD2 covers 10 bases. This clonotype was obtained from a newborn girl in good health. Sequenced sample: cord blood. The CDR3 loop is CASSQASGRVTPFF. CDR3 coding DNA: TGTGCCAGCAGCCAAGCCAGCGGGAGGGTGACTCCGTTCTTC.